Below are 25 T cell receptor beta chains sequenced from a single sample in a study of blood T cell repertoires in COVID-19. Profiled with immunoSEQ multiplex PCR; TCRdb holds only in-frame clones, not every one. Here the sample spans roughly 140,000 clones, 75% to 85% being singletons. The material sequenced was peripheral blood. The origin of the receptors is a man between 60 and 75 years old with acute or convalescent COVID-19.

The chain is built from TRBV30 and TRBJ2-7, with 12 bases lining up with TRBD2. The CDR3 length is 18 residues. V lost 2 bases, J lost 2 bases, and 13 bases stayed unmatched. Germline V gene sequence: CDR1 GTSNPN, CDR2 SVGIG (reference sequence). CDR3 sequence reads: CAWSPGLAGTWGPYEQYF. DNA for the CDR3: TGTGCCTGGAGTCCAGGACTAGCGGGAACCTGGGGGCCCTACGAGCAGTACTTC.

This sequence joins TRBV20-1 and TRBJ1-3; D gene unclear. The CDR3 extends over 13 amino acids. The germline CDR1 and CDR2 sequences are DFQATT and SNEGSKA (reference sequence). The germline V and J ends were trimmed by 3 bases and 3 bases, with 9 bases remaining between them. The DNA of the CDR3 is TGCAGTGCTAGTTCGGGGAGTGGAAACACCATATATTTT. Translating it yields CSASSGSGNTIYF.

The chain has TRBV19 and TRBJ1-3; D uncertain. Germline V gene sequence: CDR1 LNHDA, CDR2 SQIVND (reference sequence). The CDR3 covers 14 residues. The V end was cut by 3 bases, the J end by 2 bases, with 8 bases between. CDR3 residues: CASSIGVPGNTIYF. The CDR3 nucleotides are TGTGCCAGTAGTATCGGGGTCCCTGGAAACACCATATATTTT.

V is TRBV6-5 and J is TRBJ1-2; no definite D call. The CDR3 sequence is 13 residues long. Between the trimmed V and J ends, which lost 4 bases and 8 bases, there was a span of 14 bases. Germline V gene data show CDR1 as MNHEY and CDR2 as SVGAGI. The CDR3 loop is CASSSAGLTGYTF. The DNA for the CDR3 is TGTGCCAGCAGTTCGGCAGGTCTAACCGGCTACACCTTC.

This clone was recorded only once. The rearrangement uses TRBV5-1 and TRBJ2-7, with TRBD1 matching over 9 bases. J lost 1 base, V lost 4 bases, and 6 bases had no gene match. The CDR3 extends over 15 amino acids. The germline V gene has CDR1 SGHRS and CDR2 YFSETQ. The CDR3 here is CASSKAGTGSYEQYF. The CDR3 region has the DNA TGCGCCAGCAGCAAAGCCGGGACAGGGTCCTACGAGCAGTACTTC.

The chain employs TRBV13 and TRBJ2-3, with D unresolved. Germline loops: CDR1 PRHDT, CDR2 FYEKMQ (reference sequence). The CDR3 has 14 residues. V was pared by 2 bases and J by 4 bases, with 10 bases between. As DNA, the CDR3 is TGTGCCAGCAGCTTACTCCGTGAGGCAGATACGCAGTATTTT. It is translated as CASSLLREADTQYF.

This chain links TRBV3-1 (or the pseudogene TRBV3-2) with TRBJ2-3, with unresolved D. This CDR3 spans 15 amino acids. V gave up 0 bases and J gave up 4 bases, with 11 bases separating them. Germline lookup yields CDR1 LGHDT and CDR2 YNNKEL (reference sequence). The CDR3 coding sequence is TGTGCCAGCAGCCAAGATTTACGGCGGTCAGATACGCAGTATTTT. It specifies CASSQDLRRSDTQYF.

This chain connects TRBV27 to TRBJ1-2; D is perhaps TRBD1 (5 bases). Trimming cost V 3 bases and J 8 bases, with 22 bases left between them. Per the germline V gene, CDR1 is MNHEY and CDR2 is SMNVEV (reference sequence). This CDR3 comprises 16 residues. The CDR3: CASSLVGTASSGGYTF. The CDR3 bases are TGTGCCAGCAGTTTGGTCGGGACTGCGTCATCTGGGGGCTACACCTTC.

The J gene is TRBJ2-3, the V gene TRBV7-9; TRBD2 agrees at 9 bases. The ends lost 2 bases at V and 8 bases at J; junction bases unmatched: 8. The CDR3 contains 15 residues. Per germline, CDR1 SEHNR and CDR2 FQNEAQ (reference sequence). The CDR3 sequence is CASSLLAGGSGTQYF. CDR3 nucleotides: TGTGCCAGCAGCTTACTGGCGGGGGGGTCAGGTACGCAGTATTTT.

The rearrangement joins TRBV25-1 to TRBJ2-3; TRBD2 matches at 10 bases. Unmatched junction bases numbered 6, after V lost 3 bases and J lost 0 bases. The V gene's germline CDR1 is MGHDK and CDR2 SYGVNS. The CDR3 loop spans 17 amino acids. CDR3 DNA: TGTGCCAGCAGTGACCTCACTAGCGGGATCAGCACAGATACGCAGTATTTT. Its protein is CASSDLTSGISTDTQYF.

V is TRBV19 and J is TRBJ1-6; D is undetermined. Germline CDR1 LNHDA, CDR2 SQIVND (reference sequence). Trimming cost V 5 bases and J 1 base, with 6 bases left between them. CDR3 length: 14 residues. The CDR3 spells CASSSRSYNSPLHF. CDR3 bases: TGTGCCAGTAGTTCTCGTTCCTATAATTCACCCCTCCACTTT.

The chain recombines TRBV9 with TRBJ2-7; TRBD2 aligns across 9 bases. The germline V gene encodes CDR1 SGDLS and CDR2 YYNGEE. There are 15 residues in the CDR3. With V trimmed by 0 bases and J by 2 bases, 3 bases remained unmatched. The CDR3 reads CASSVEAGGAYEQYF. For the CDR3, the DNA is TGTGCCAGCAGCGTAGAGGCGGGGGGGGCCTACGAGCAGTACTTC.

The rearrangement joins TRBV6-5 to TRBJ1-2, with D unresolved. Trimming took off 0 bases at V and 2 bases at J, with 7 bases between the two ends. Germline CDR1 and CDR2: MNHEY and SVGAGI. The CDR3 consists of 14 residues. CDR3 in DNA: TGTGCCAGCAGTTACTCGTCCGTAAACTATGGCTACACCTTC. Its protein is CASSYSSVNYGYTF.

The rearrangement joins TRBV6-5 to TRBJ1-1; D gene uncertain. The CDR3 consists of 13 residues. Trimming took 6 bases from V and 4 from J, leaving 12 bases between them. The germline gives CDR1 MNHEY, CDR2 SVGAGI. The CDR3 DNA reads as TGTGCCAGCAGGAGCTCGGCGGCCACTGAAGCTTTCTTT. It is translated as CASRSSAATEAFF.

As regards this clone: The sample carries other DNA sequences with the same CDR3. The chain is built from TRBV9 and TRBJ2-7, with D possibly matching TRBD1 (5 bases). The V and J ends lost 0 bases and 0 bases respectively, with 10 bases between them. The length of the CDR3 is 15 residues. CDR1 SGDLS and CDR2 YYNGEE come from the germline V gene. CDR3 loop: CASSVATGSSYEQYF. In nucleotides, the CDR3 is TGTGCCAGCAGCGTAGCCACAGGCAGCTCCTACGAGCAGTACTTC.

There are a few counts of this clone. This chain connects TRBV6-6 to TRBJ2-6; D might be TRBD1 (6 bases). Trimming took off 5 bases at V and 2 bases at J, with 16 bases between the two ends. Germline V gives CDR1 MNHNY, CDR2 SVGAGI (reference sequence). The CDR3 has 17 amino acids. CDR3 sequence reads: CASSPLPRGTGANVLTF. The CDR3 DNA reads as TGTGCCAGCAGTCCCCTCCCCAGGGGCACTGGGGCCAACGTCCTGACTTTC.

The chain recombines TRBV6-5 with TRBJ1-2; tentatively, D is TRBD1 (5 bases). The V end was cut by 10 bases, the J end by 7 bases, with 19 bases between. Germline loops: CDR1 MNHEY, CDR2 SVGAGI. The length of the CDR3 is 13 residues. CDR3 sequence (DNA): TGTGCCACCGAAAGAAGGGGAAAGGGTGGCTACACCTTC. Protein product: CATERRGKGGYTF.

This rearrangement joins TRBV6-2 or TRBV6-3 to TRBJ1-3; D unresolved. Deletions cut 0 bases from V and 4 bases from J, with 10 bases between. The CDR3 covers 15 residues. Germline assignment: CDR1 MNHEY and CDR2 SVGEGT. CDR3 coding DNA: TGTGCCAGCAGTTACTCATCCGGCGGCGGAAACACCATATATTTT. Protein sequence: CASSYSSGGGNTIYF.

The J gene is TRBJ2-1, the V gene TRBV7-9; 13 bases fit TRBD2. V dropped 4 bases and J dropped 8; count of bases not matched to a gene: 8. Looked up from germline, CDR1 is SEHNR and CDR2 is FQNEAQ (reference sequence). This CDR3 region has 16 residues. This chain's CDR3 is CASSSGRTSGGDEQFF. CDR3 in DNA: TGTGCCAGCAGCTCGGGTAGGACTAGCGGGGGCGATGAGCAGTTCTTC. Full variable domain (outside the CDR3, taken from reference TRBV7-9 and TRBJ2-1): DTGVSQNPRHKITKRGQNVTFRCDPISEHNRLYWYRQTLGQGPEFLTYFQNEAQLEKSRLLSDRFSAERPKGSFSTLEIQRTEQGDSAMYLCASSSGRTSGGDEQFFGPGTRLTVL.

This clone showed up just once. This chain joins TRBV3-1 (or the pseudogene TRBV3-2) and TRBJ2-6, with TRBD1 matching 7 bases. Germline loops: CDR1 LGHDT, CDR2 YNNKEL (reference sequence). The CDR3 has 16 amino acids. J gave up 0 bases and V 4 bases, and 3 bases lay outside the gene matches. The CDR3 loop is CASSPGQSSGANVLTF. In nucleotides, the CDR3 is TGTGCCAGCAGCCCGGGACAGAGCTCTGGGGCCAACGTCCTGACTTTC.

This clone was observed a handful of times. This chain joins TRBV7-9 and TRBJ2-2; the D gene is possibly TRBD1 (6 bases). CDR1 is SEHNR and CDR2 is FQNEAQ in the germline V gene (reference sequence). The CDR3 has 13 amino acids. V dropped 6 bases and J dropped 8 bases, with 13 bases sitting between them. The CDR3 nucleotides read TGTGCCAGCAGGACGGACAGAACGGGGGAGCTGTTTTTT. Translated: CASRTDRTGELFF.

J is TRBJ2-1 and V is TRBV9; TRBD1 matches at 7 bases. This CDR3 spans 14 amino acids. The germline gives CDR1 SGDLS, CDR2 YYNGEE. Trimming at V came to 5 bases and at J to 10 bases, leaving 12 bases not matched to a gene. As DNA, the CDR3 is TGTGCCAGCAGTCATGACAGGGATGCCCACGAGCAGTTCTTC. Amino acids: CASSHDRDAHEQFF.

This chain connects TRBV6-6 to TRBJ2-7; TRBD1 matches at 7 bases. In germline, CDR1 is MNHNY, CDR2 SVGAGI (reference sequence). After removal of 5 bases from V and 2 bases from J, the junction contained 15 bases not matched to a gene. The CDR3 runs to 17 residues. The CDR3, as DNA: TGTGCCAGCAGTCAAACCCCCGCGACAGGGAAGGCCTACGAGCAGTACTTC. The encoded protein is CASSQTPATGKAYEQYF.

The J gene is TRBJ2-7, the V gene TRBV3-1 (or the pseudogene TRBV3-2); TRBD1 might be the D (5 bases). Trimming removed 3 bases at V and 0 bases at J, with 9 bases between. This CDR3 contains 14 residues. The germline CDR1 and CDR2 sequences are LGHDT and YNNKEL (reference sequence). This CDR3 reads CASSQGRSSYEQYF. CDR3 nucleotides: TGTGCCAGCAGCCAGGGGCGGTCCTCCTACGAGCAGTACTTC.

The chain has TRBV7-2 and TRBJ1-6; 7 bases agree with TRBD1. J lost 10 bases, V lost 1 base, and 4 bases had no gene match. This CDR3 is built from 14 residues. Germline V gene data show CDR1 as SGHTA and CDR2 as FQGNSA. This CDR3 is CASSLGQGVSPLHF. For the CDR3, the DNA is TGTGCCAGCAGCTTAGGACAGGGCGTATCACCCCTCCACTTT. The full variable domain, its missing parts supplied by reference TRBV7-2 and TRBJ1-6, is GAGVSQSPSNKVTEKGKDVELRCDPISGHTALYWYRQSLGQGLEFLIYFQGNSAPDKSGLPSDRFSAERTGGSVSTLTIQRTQQEDSAVYLCASSLGQGVSPLHFGNGTRLTVT.